This T cell receptor (beta chain) was observed in a study of T cells after yellow fever vaccination. This clonotype showed up just a few times. CDR3 size: 13 residues. Trimming pared 7 bases from V and 4 bases from J, leaving 13 bases between. Germline V gene data show CDR1 as SNHLY and CDR2 as FYNNEI. TCRdb reprocessed the 5' RACE reads with MiXCR, giving one entry per CDR3 protein. The table includes 300,000 or so distinct CDR3 sequences, roughly 8.3% detected once. The rearrangement joins TRBV2 to TRBJ2-5; maybe TRBD2 (6 bases). This sample comprised PBMCs, obtained around 45 days after the first yellow fever vaccination. The sequence derives from a man between 18 and 35 years old who received the YFV17D yellow fever vaccine. CDR3 coding DNA: TGTGCCAGCACCTTCCTCGGGGGAGAGACCCAGTACTTC. Its protein product is CASTFLGGETQYF.